This T cell receptor (beta chain) originates from a study of cytomegalovirus exposure and HLA in healthy donors. Study context: There were 117 million unique TCR beta sequences, drawn from approximately 180 million T cells, in an earlier analysis. Study outcomes and limitations: A later analysis reportedly identified an Asian-associated ancestry cluster as carrying fewer N-insertions than the 666-donor mean.

Amplification used 60 Vbeta primers and 13 Jbeta primers. Data came from immunoSEQ multiplex PCR; TCRdb stores just in-frame clones and leaves some out. This table holds 100,000 or so clones, over 80% found once. About this clone itself: Its specificity is unknown.

Germline values: CDR1 MNHNS, CDR2 SASEGT. The CDR3 has 18 amino acids. The trim removed 2 bases at V and 5 bases at J, leaving 6 bases unmatched. This clonotype was obtained from a man aged 35-49 years in good health and CMV-seronegative. This chain joins TRBV6-1 and TRBJ2-1; 16 nucleotides agree with TRBD2. Sequencing was performed on PBMCs. The CDR3 spells CASSEWGLAGGPDNEQFF. CDR3 DNA: TGTGCCAGCAGTGAATGGGGACTAGCGGGGGGGCCCGACAATGAGCAGTTCTTC.